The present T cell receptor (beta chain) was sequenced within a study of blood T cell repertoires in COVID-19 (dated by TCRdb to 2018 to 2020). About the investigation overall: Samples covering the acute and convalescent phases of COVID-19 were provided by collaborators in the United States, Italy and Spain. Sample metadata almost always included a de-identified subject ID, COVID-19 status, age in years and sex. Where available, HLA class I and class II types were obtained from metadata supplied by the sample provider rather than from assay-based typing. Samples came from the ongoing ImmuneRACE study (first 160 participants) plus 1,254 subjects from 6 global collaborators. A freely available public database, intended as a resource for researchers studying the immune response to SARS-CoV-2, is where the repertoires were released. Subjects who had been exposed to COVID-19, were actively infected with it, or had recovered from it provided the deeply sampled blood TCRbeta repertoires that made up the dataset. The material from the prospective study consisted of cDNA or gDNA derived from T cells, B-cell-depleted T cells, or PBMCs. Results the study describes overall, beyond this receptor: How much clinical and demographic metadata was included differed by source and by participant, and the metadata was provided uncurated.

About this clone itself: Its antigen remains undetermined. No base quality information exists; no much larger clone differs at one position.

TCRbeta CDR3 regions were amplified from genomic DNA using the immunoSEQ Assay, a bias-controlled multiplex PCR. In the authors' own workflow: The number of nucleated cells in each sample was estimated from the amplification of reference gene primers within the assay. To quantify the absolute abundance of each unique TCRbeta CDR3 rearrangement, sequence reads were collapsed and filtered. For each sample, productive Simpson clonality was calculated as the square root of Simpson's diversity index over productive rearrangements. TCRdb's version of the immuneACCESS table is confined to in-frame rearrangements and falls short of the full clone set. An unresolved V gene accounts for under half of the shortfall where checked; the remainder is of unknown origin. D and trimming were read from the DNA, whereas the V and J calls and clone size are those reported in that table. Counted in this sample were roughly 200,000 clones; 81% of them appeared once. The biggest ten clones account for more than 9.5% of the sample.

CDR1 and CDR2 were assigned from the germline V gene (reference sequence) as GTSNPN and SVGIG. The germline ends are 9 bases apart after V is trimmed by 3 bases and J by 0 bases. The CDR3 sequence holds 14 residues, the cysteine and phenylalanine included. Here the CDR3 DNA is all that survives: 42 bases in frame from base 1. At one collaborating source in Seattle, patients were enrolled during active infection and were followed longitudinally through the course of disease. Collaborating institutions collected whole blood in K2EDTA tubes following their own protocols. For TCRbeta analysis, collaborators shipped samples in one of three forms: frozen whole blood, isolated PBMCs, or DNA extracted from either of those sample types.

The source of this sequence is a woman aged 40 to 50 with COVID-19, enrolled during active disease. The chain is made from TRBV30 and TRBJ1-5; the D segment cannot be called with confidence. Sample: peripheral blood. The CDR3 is CAWSGAASNQPQHF. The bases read TGTGCCTGGAGCGGTGCCGCTAGCAATCAGCCCCAGCATTTT.